Shown below are 22 T cell receptor beta chains from a single sample sequenced in a study of response to subunit inactivated influenza vaccine. Each CDR3 protein gets one entry after TCRdb re-called the RT-PCR reads with MiXCR. Here the sample spans about 580,000 distinct CDR3 sequences, 12% to 15% being singletons. Sequences were derived from PBMCs from blood, sampled 12 days after vaccination. Receptors were obtained from a middle-aged man who received an inactivated influenza vaccine.

At least ten counts were recorded for this clonotype. The V gene is TRBV20-1, the J gene TRBJ2-1; 13 bases match TRBD2. Per germline, CDR1 DFQATT and CDR2 SNEGSKA (reference sequence). V shed 0 bases and J 4 bases; nucleotides not matched to a gene: 0. This CDR3 comprises 15 residues. CDR3 nucleotides: TGCAGTGCTAGAGAGGGACTAGCGGGATACAATGAGCAGTTCTTC. Protein sequence: CSAREGLAGYNEQFF.

The chain has TRBV29-1 and TRBJ2-4, with D possibly being TRBD2 (5 bases). There are 13 residues in the CDR3. Trimming took off 4 bases at V and 5 bases at J, with 12 bases between the two ends. Germline CDR1 SQVTM, CDR2 ANQGSEA. The CDR3 sequence: CSVGNLRENIQYF. CDR3 nucleotides: TGCAGCGTTGGAAACTTGAGGGAAAACATTCAGTACTTC.

In its sample, this clonotype was seen many times. The rearrangement uses TRBV5-1 and TRBJ2-7; D unclear. The V gene lost 0 bases and the J gene lost 4 bases, with 8 bases spanning the gap. Germline lookup yields CDR1 SGHRS and CDR2 YFSETQ. The CDR3 runs to 13 residues. The CDR3 loop is CASSLGRLYEQYF. DNA for the CDR3: TGCGCCAGCAGCTTGGGTCGGCTTTACGAGCAGTACTTC.

The V call is TRBV29-1, the J call TRBJ2-7; 12 nucleotides line up with TRBD2. Germline V CDR1 and CDR2: SQVTM, ANQGSEA. The V and J ends lost 4 bases and 1 base, in that order; junction bases with no gene match: 5. This CDR3 contains 15 residues. The CDR3 here is CSVGLAGETSYEQYF. CDR3 sequence (DNA): TGCAGCGTTGGACTAGCGGGAGAAACGTCCTACGAGCAGTACTTC.

The chain uses TRBV14 and TRBJ1-1, with a weak D call TRBD1 (5 bases). CDR3 length equals 12 residues. Trimming removed 1 base from V and 8 bases from J, with 8 bases in between. The germline CDR1 and CDR2 sequences are SGHDN and FVKESK. CDR3 DNA sequence: TGTGCCAGCAGCCAAGCGGGGACGGAAGCTTTCTTT. The encoded protein is CASSQAGTEAFF.

The chain carries TRBV6-5 and TRBJ1-6; 10 bases map to TRBD1. CDR3 size: 14 residues. Germline lookup yields CDR1 MNHEY and CDR2 SVGAGI. J lost 9 bases, V lost 3 bases, and 2 bases had no gene match. For the CDR3, the DNA is TGTGCCAGCAGTTATGGGACAGGGGTTTCACCCCTCCACTTT. Translation gives CASSYGTGVSPLHF.

Many counts were recorded for this clonotype. The chain has TRBV12-3 or TRBV12-4 and TRBJ2-3; 7 bases line up with TRBD2. This CDR3 region has 13 residues. Trimming removed 6 bases from V and 4 bases from J; junction bases left unmatched: 4. Here the CDR3 DNA reads TGTGCCAGCAGACCCGCGGGGGCAGATACGCAGTATTTT. It is translated as CASRPAGADTQYF.

This chain connects TRBV6-2 or TRBV6-3 to TRBJ2-1; TRBD1 matches 9 bases. V lost 4 bases and J lost 3; bases outside the gene matches: 4. CDR3 length equals 15 residues. Germline V CDR1 and CDR2: MNHEY, SVGEGT. CDR3 residues: CASSFDRGVYNEQFF. The CDR3 DNA reads TGTGCCAGCAGTTTCGACAGGGGGGTCTACAATGAGCAGTTCTTC.

The chain employs TRBV14 and TRBJ2-7; 10 positions agree with TRBD1. The J segment lost 4 bases and the V segment lost 2 bases, leaving 5 bases of the junction unmatched. This CDR3 has 15 amino acids. The germline V gene encodes CDR1 SGHDN and CDR2 FVKESK. The CDR3 DNA sequence: TGTGCCAGCAGCCAAAGCCGGGACAGGGGTTACGAGCAGTACTTC. Protein: CASSQSRDRGYEQYF.

The CDR3 DNA reads TGTGCCAGCAGCTTGGAGGCAGATTCGACTATCTACAATGAGCAGTTCTTC. Protein sequence: CASSLEADSTIYNEQFF. The chain couples TRBV5-6 to TRBJ2-1, with D possibly matching TRBD2 (5 bases). Trimming removed 0 bases from V and 3 bases from J, with 16 bases in between. CDR3 length: 17 residues. Germline values: CDR1 SGHDT, CDR2 YYEEEE.

Comment on this clonotype: A much larger clone sits a single nucleotide away, making a read error possible. The chain couples TRBV10-3 to TRBJ2-1, with TRBD2 identical over 8 bases. With V trimmed by 11 bases and J by 2 bases, 5 bases remained unmatched. Germline V gene lookup returns CDR1 ENHRY and CDR2 SYGVKD. The CDR3 totals 13 residues. The CDR3 reads CAVGREAYNEQFF. The CDR3 region has the DNA TGTGCCGTCGGGCGGGAGGCCTACAATGAGCAGTTCTTC.

The table lists this clonotype with a few counts. The chain is built from TRBV3-1 and TRBJ2-7, with D perhaps matching TRBD1 or TRBD2 (5 bases each). With 1 base removed from V and 5 bases from J, the gap between germline ends came to 15 bases. The CDR3 totals 15 residues. Germline-derived CDR1 and CDR2 are LGHDT and YNNKEL (reference sequence). The CDR3 nucleotides are TGTGCCAGCAGCCAAGGGGCGGGCCTGGGGGACGAGCAGTACTTC. It yields the protein CASSQGAGLGDEQYF.

This clonotype occurred a few times. In DNA form, the CDR3 reads TGTGCCACCAGTGAAACAGCGGGGGGCGGGAGCTCCTACAATGAGCAGTTCTTC. This codes for CATSETAGGGSSYNEQFF. J is TRBJ2-1 and V is TRBV24-1, with 9 positions matching TRBD2. Germline lookup yields CDR1 KGHDR and CDR2 SFDVKD. Unmatched junction bases numbered 9, after V lost 4 bases and J lost 0 bases. The CDR3 contains 18 residues.

This clonotype has only a few counts. CDR3 nucleotide sequence: TGTGCCATCAGGGGAACCACAGATACGCAGTATTTT. This encodes CAIRGTTDTQYF. J is TRBJ2-3 and V is TRBV10-3; D unresolved. This CDR3 is 12 amino acids long. V gave up 6 bases and J gave up 2 bases, with 6 bases separating them. Germline V gene data show CDR1 as ENHRY and CDR2 as SYGVKD.

There are a few counts of this clonotype. The chain employs TRBV7-2 and TRBJ2-3; the match to TRBD2 covers 7 bases. Per germline, CDR1 SGHTA and CDR2 FQGNSA. The V gene end was trimmed by 2 bases and the J gene end by 4 bases; junction bases not matched to a gene: 12. The CDR3 is made up of 17 amino acids. The CDR3 DNA sequence: TGTGCCAGCAGCTTATTTGGTCGGGCGGGAGCGGCAGATACGCAGTATTTT. Protein sequence: CASSLFGRAGAADTQYF.

This chain links TRBV18 with TRBJ2-5; D not certain. The V gene's germline CDR1 is KGHSH and CDR2 LQKENI. CDR3 length: 13 amino acids. V was shortened by 0 bases and J by 4 bases, with 6 bases between the two germline ends. For the CDR3, the DNA is TGTGCCAGCTCACCACCAGGGATAGAGACCCAGTACTTC. This codes for CASSPPGIETQYF. The full variable domain, completed using reference TRBV18 and TRBJ2-5, is NAGVMQNPRHLVRRRGQEARLRCSPMKGHSHVYWYRQLPEEGLKFMVYLQKENIIDESGMPKERFSAEFPKEGPSILRIQQVVRGDSAAYFCASSPPGIETQYFGPGTRLLVL.

This clonotype was seen more than once but under ten times. The chain uses TRBV5-1 and TRBJ2-7; D not certain. Germline loops: CDR1 SGHRS, CDR2 YFSETQ. This CDR3 has 14 residues. The V and J ends lost 0 bases and 2 bases respectively, with 9 bases between them. For the CDR3, the DNA is TGCGCCAGCAGCTTGGAATTCGGTCCCTACGAGCAGTACTTC. It yields the protein CASSLEFGPYEQYF. Together with reference TRBV5-1 and TRBJ2-7, the CDR3 gives the full variable domain: KAGVTQTPRYLIKTRGQQVTLSCSPISGHRSVSWYQQTPGQGLQFLFEYFSETQRNKGNFPGRFSGRQFSNSRSEMNVSTLELGDSALYLCASSLEFGPYEQYFGPGTRLTVT.

This clonotype occurred a few times. The chain recombines TRBV7-2 with TRBJ2-1; 11 bases agree with TRBD1. This CDR3 has 15 amino acids. CDR1 and CDR2 (germline): SGHTA, FQGNSA. J was trimmed by 12 bases and V by 5 bases; bases with no gene match: 12. The CDR3 sequence: CASSPPGTGGRVQFF. The DNA for the CDR3 is TGTGCCAGCAGCCCACCCGGGACAGGGGGTAGGGTGCAGTTCTTC.

This clonotype was seen a handful of times. J is TRBJ2-1 and V is TRBV6-5; D is undetermined. Germline V gene lookup returns CDR1 MNHEY and CDR2 SVGAGI. The V end was cut by 0 bases, the J end by 6 bases, with 9 bases between. The CDR3 is 14 residues long. The DNA of the CDR3 is TGTGCCAGCAGTTACTCGGCTAGGGCCAATGAGCAGTTCTTC. As protein: CASSYSARANEQFF.

This clonotype was detected many times. The V and J genes are TRBV2 and TRBJ2-5; D gene unclear. The CDR3 runs 14 residues. The germline CDR1 and CDR2 sequences are SNHLY and FYNNEI. The V and J ends lost 4 bases and 5 bases respectively, with 14 bases between them. The CDR3 region is CASSVRPAGETQYF. The CDR3 DNA follows: TGTGCCAGCAGTGTTAGGCCGGCCGGGGAGACCCAGTACTTC.

This clonotype has a handful of counts. The chain carries TRBV5-8 and TRBJ2-4, with a tentative D call TRBD2 (5 bases). Germline CDR1 SGHTS, CDR2 YDEGEE. V gave up 2 bases and J gave up 1 base, with 16 bases separating them. The CDR3 loop spans 17 amino acids. The CDR3 DNA reads as TGTGCCAGCAGCTTCGGCGGGTCCTTGGCGGCCAAAAACATTCAGTACTTC. The encoded protein is CASSFGGSLAAKNIQYF.

This clonotype was seen a few times. The rearrangement links TRBV29-1 to TRBJ2-1; D may be TRBD1 or TRBD2 (5 bases each). This CDR3 is 14 amino acids long. Trimming removed 1 base at V and 5 bases at J, with 12 bases between. CDR1 is SQVTM and CDR2 is ANQGSEA in the germline V gene. The CDR3 sequence: CSVEGWDGDNEQFF. The CDR3 region has the DNA TGCAGCGTTGAAGGGTGGGACGGTGACAATGAGCAGTTCTTC.